This T cell receptor beta chain was obtained from a study of response to subunit inactivated influenza vaccine. Study-wide results and caveats: The authors suggested that every seasonal influenza vaccination recruits few new T cells.

This clonotype was seen only a few times. The target antigen is unknown. CDR3 length: 13 residues. V lost 2 bases and J lost 2, with 9 bases in between. Germline V gene data show CDR1 as DFQATT and CDR2 as SNEGSKA (reference sequence). TCRdb re-called the RT-PCR reads with MiXCR, one entry per CDR3 protein. The sample gives hundreds of thousands of distinct CDR3 sequences, under 9% of which show up once; around 13% is in the top ten. The input for sequencing was PBMCs from blood, taken 23 months after vaccination. This clonotype originated in a man aged 45 to 75 who received an inactivated influenza vaccine. The V gene is TRBV20-1, the J gene TRBJ1-1; a weak D match, TRBD1 (6 bases). Here the CDR3 reads CSARTGANTEAFF. The CDR3 nucleotides are TGCAGTGCTAGAACGGGGGCTAACACTGAAGCTTTCTTT.